This TCR beta chain comes out of a study of blood T cell repertoires in COVID-19. As for the study in general: In each case, the material was cDNA or gDNA derived from T cells, B-cell-depleted T cells, or PBMCs.

The method was immunoSEQ multiplex PCR; TCRdb's version includes in-frame clones alone and lacks a portion of them. This sample has about 190,000 clones, with around 85% found just once. After removal of 4 bases from V and 4 bases from J, the junction contained 22 bases not matched to a gene. Germline V gene sequence: CDR1 MGHRA, CDR2 YSYEKL. The CDR3 covers 20 residues. This TCR derives from a man in his thirties or forties with acute or convalescent COVID-19. Sample: peripheral blood. V usage is TRBV4-1 and J usage is TRBJ1-5; 7 bases align to TRBD1. Here the CDR3 reads CASSLYLGDSRETQNQPQHF. The CDR3 region has the DNA TGCGCCAGCAGCCTCTATCTAGGGGACAGTCGCGAAACTCAAAATCAGCCCCAGCATTTT.